Presented here are 15 T cell receptor beta chains from one specimen sequenced in a study of spatial heterogeneity in lung cancer. This sample's time point: sample taken at primary tumor resection. Unsorted samples of tumor, nontumor lung or frozen PBMC had their whole RNA sequenced. TCRdb reprocessed the 5' RACE reads with MiXCR, giving one entry per CDR3 protein. The profile shows 6,900 or so distinct CDR3 sequences, approximately 3.8% of them singletons. The sample was normal lung tissue next to the tumor, taken at surgery. The receptors were gathered from a female donor with early-stage non-small cell lung cancer.

This clonotype showed up many times. The library was built for alpha chains, so this beta chain is an off-target read and its size means little. The chain is built from TRBV4-3 and TRBJ2-1, with 9 bases identical to TRBD2. CDR1 and CDR2 (germline): LGHNA, YSLEER. J gave up 1 base and V 0 bases, and 4 bases lay outside the gene matches. This CDR3 comprises 17 residues. The CDR3 is CASSQDSGGVSYNEQFF. CDR3 bases: TGCGCCAGCAGCCAAGATAGCGGGGGTGTGTCCTACAATGAGCAGTTCTTC.

This clonotype has at least ten counts. This beta chain was picked up by a library intended for alpha chains and is off target, so its count carries little meaning. The rearrangement links TRBV9 to TRBJ2-3; 11 positions agree with TRBD1. Losses at the gene ends were 6 bases for V and 3 bases for J; bases not matched to a gene: 6. Germline V gene data show CDR1 as SGDLS and CDR2 as YYNGEE. CDR3 length: 15 residues. CDR3 amino acids: CASTLGQGATDTQYF. In DNA form, the CDR3 reads TGTGCCAGCACCCTCGGACAGGGGGCGACAGATACGCAGTATTTT.

Ten or more counts support this clonotype. This beta chain came through as a stray read in a library set up for alpha chains, and its size says little. The J gene is TRBJ1-2, the V gene TRBV6-1; 7 nucleotides align to TRBD1. Per the germline V gene, CDR1 is MNHNS and CDR2 is SASEGT. The CDR3 is 13 residues long. With V trimmed by 7 bases and J by 4 bases, 6 bases remained unmatched. CDR3 nucleotide sequence: TGTGCCAGCACCGGAGGGGGCGGCTATGGCTACACCTTC. Translated, it gives CASTGGGGYGYTF.

This clonotype was picked up many times. Little can be read into the size of this beta chain, an off-target read in a library designed for alpha chains. The genes are TRBV23-1 and TRBJ1-1, with a possible D match to TRBD1 (6 bases). TRBV23-1 is annotated as an ORF whose role is uncertain. V lost 4 bases and J lost 4, with 22 bases in between. The CDR3 covers 17 residues. Written as DNA, the CDR3 is TGCGCCAGCAGTCTCCTCGGGGGGGCCGCGGGTCCCACTGAAGCTTTCTTT. Amino acid sequence: CASSLLGGAAGPTEAFF.

Concerning this clonotype itself: This beta chain represents an off-target read in a library built for alpha chains; its size is of limited meaning. The chain couples TRBV29-1 to TRBJ2-1; TRBD2 matches at 10 bases. From germline, CDR1 is SQVTM and CDR2 ANQGSEA. The CDR3 extends over 15 amino acids. The J segment lost 3 bases and the V segment lost 8 bases, leaving 10 bases of the junction unmatched. In nucleotides, the CDR3 is TGCAGCACGGGCTTAGCGGGGGGCAGCTACAATGAGCAGTTCTTC. This codes for CSTGLAGGSYNEQFF.

This clonotype is labeled medium-sized. The library was built for alpha chains, so this beta chain is an off-target read and its size means little. This chain uses TRBV9 with TRBJ2-1; D uncertain. The V end lost 3 bases, the J end lost 5 bases, and 6 bases lay between the germline ends. Germline-derived CDR1 and CDR2 are SGDLS and YYNGEE. CDR3 length: 12 residues. The CDR3 spells CASSAFDNEQFF. In DNA form, the CDR3 reads TGTGCCAGCAGCGCCTTTGACAATGAGCAGTTCTTC.

In regard to this clonotype: This beta chain is an unintended read in a library built for alpha chains; its size means little. The CDR3 nucleotides read TGCGCCAGCAGCCAAGAGTGGGGTCCGACCTACGAGCAGTACTTC. Residues: CASSQEWGPTYEQYF. The chain carries TRBV4-3 and TRBJ2-7; D gene uncertain. Germline V gene sequence: CDR1 LGHNA, CDR2 YSLEER. The CDR3 extends over 15 amino acids. The ends were cut back, 0 bases at V and 2 bases at J, with 11 bases in the middle.

There are many counts of this clonotype. Little can be read into the size of this beta chain, an off-target read in a library designed for alpha chains. The rearrangement uses TRBV2 and TRBJ1-4; no firm D call. Germline-derived CDR1 and CDR2 are SNHLY and FYNNEI. V was cut by 1 base and J by 6 bases, with 12 bases left in between. The CDR3 covers 15 residues. The CDR3 region has the DNA TGTGCCAGCAGTGAAGAGGGCGCGTCTTATGAAAAACTGTTTTTT. It translates to CASSEEGASYEKLFF.

This clonotype is labeled as medium-sized (0.01 to 0.1%). This beta chain slipped into a library made for alpha chains as a stray read, so its size is not meaningful. The chain is built from TRBV11-2 and TRBJ1-1; D call uncertain. V dropped 1 base and J dropped 5 bases, with 11 bases sitting between them. Germline CDR1 reads SGHAT; CDR2 reads FQNNGV. This CDR3 contains 14 residues. The CDR3 spells CASSLGVGPTEAFF. The DNA of the CDR3 is TGTGCCAGCAGCTTAGGTGTAGGGCCAACTGAAGCTTTCTTT. Full variable domain (rest looked up from reference TRBV11-2 and TRBJ1-1): EAGVAQSPRYKIIEKRQSVAFWCNPISGHATLYWYQQILGQGPKLLIQFQNNGVVDDSQLPKDRFSAERLKGVDSTLKIQPAKLEDSAVYLCASSLGVGPTEAFFGQGTRLTVV.

This clonotype was recorded at least ten times. The library was built for alpha chains, so this beta chain is an off-target read and its size means little. The chain is built from TRBV5-4 and TRBJ1-1; 7 nucleotides agree with TRBD1. V shed 4 bases and J 1 base; nucleotides not matched to a gene: 7. Per germline, CDR1 SGHNT and CDR2 YYREEE (reference sequence). The CDR3 runs to 15 residues. CDR3 protein: CASSPAGTENTEAFF. Here the CDR3 DNA reads TGTGCCAGCAGCCCTGCCGGGACAGAGAACACTGAAGCTTTCTTT.

On this clonotype: This beta chain appears as a stray read in a library generated for alpha chains; its size is not informative. V is TRBV19 and J is TRBJ2-3; no definite D call. The V gene's germline CDR1 is LNHDA and CDR2 SQIVND (reference sequence). Trimming removed 4 bases from V and 2 bases from J, with 7 bases in between. The CDR3 runs to 13 residues. CDR3 coding DNA: TGTGCCAGTAGTAGCCGACCCACAGATACGCAGTATTTT. This translates into CASSSRPTDTQYF.

This clonotype was picked up many times. Because the library targeted alpha chains, this beta chain is an off-target read whose size means little. The chain uses TRBV7-3 and TRBJ2-1; D gene ambiguous. Trimming removed 2 bases from V and 5 bases from J, with 1 base in between. Germline V gene lookup returns CDR1 SGHTA and CDR2 FQGTGA. This CDR3 comprises 11 residues. The CDR3 nucleotides read TGTGCCAGCAGCTTAGACAATGAGCAGTTCTTC. Amino acid sequence: CASSLDNEQFF.

This clonotype is medium-sized by share. This beta chain is off target for a library built for alpha chains, so its abundance means little. The chain carries TRBV6-2 or TRBV6-3 and TRBJ1-1, with D unresolved. CDR1 is MNHEY, CDR2 SVGEGT, per germline. V was trimmed by 7 bases and J by 3 bases, leaving 6 bases between them. The CDR3 runs to 11 residues. The CDR3 sequence is CASTEDTEAFF. DNA for the CDR3: TGTGCCAGCACAGAGGACACTGAAGCTTTCTTT.

Judged by abundance, this clonotype is medium-sized. Found in a library prepared for alpha chains, this beta chain is an off-target read, and its abundance has little meaning. The CDR3 sequence: CASSQEPDSNQPQHF. The DNA of the CDR3 is TGCGCCAGCAGCCAAGAGCCTGATAGCAATCAGCCCCAGCATTTT. The chain is built from TRBV4-3 and TRBJ1-5; D gene uncertain. The germline V and J ends were trimmed by 0 bases and 0 bases, with 6 bases remaining between them. The CDR3 length is 15 residues. Germline V lookup: CDR1 LGHNA, CDR2 YSLEER.

This clonotype is categorized as medium-sized (0.01 to 0.1%). This beta chain is a stray read from a library made for alpha chains; its abundance is not meaningful. The rearrangement uses TRBV20-1 and TRBJ1-6; perhaps TRBD1 as D (5 bases). Germline V gene sequence: CDR1 DFQATT, CDR2 SNEGSKA (reference sequence). There are 16 residues in the CDR3. V gave up 2 bases and J gave up 7 bases, with 18 bases separating them. CDR3 protein: CSARLARAAQNSPLHF. The DNA for the CDR3 is TGCAGTGCTAGATTGGCCAGGGCAGCTCAAAATTCACCCCTCCACTTT.